A selection of T cell receptor beta chains follows, all from one sample in a study of control samples from healthy donors and cancer patients. Sequencing used immunoSEQ multiplex PCR; TCRdb keeps in-frame clones, though not all of them. The profile covers 170,000 or so clones, with nearly 90% appearing a single time and 1.4% taken by the ten largest. Sequenced input: blood. The receptors were gathered from a woman aged 50 to 60 in good health. Both conserved end residues are part of each CDR3. A D gene is named only where the DNA matches it firmly. Clone size, where shown, is once, few, many, or a class for clones that have expanded.

D	size	J	V	CDR3	DNA
NA	NA	TRBJ1-2	TRBV11-2	CASSPLGLYGYTF	TGTGCCAGCAGCCCCCTCGGGCTCTATGGCTACACCTTC
NA	NA	TRBJ2-2	TRBV4-2	CASSQYRGTGELFF	TGTGCCAGCAGCCAGTACCGGGGCACCGGGGAGCTGTTTTTT
TRBD1	NA	TRBJ2-7	TRBV7-2	CASRDPGQGADDEQYF	TGTGCCAGCAGAGACCCGGGACAGGGGGCTGACGACGAGCAGTACTTC
NA	NA	TRBJ1-2	TRBV12-3/TRBV12-4	CASHPGESYGYTF	TGTGCCAGCCATCCCGGGGAGAGCTATGGCTACACCTTC
TRBD1	NA	TRBJ1-3	TRBV18	CASSPRQGEGNTIYF	TGTGCCAGCTCACCCCGACAGGGGGAAGGAAACACCATATATTTT
NA	NA	TRBJ2-7	TRBV10-2	CASTIDRTYEQYF	TGCGCCAGCACCATAGACCGAACCTACGAGCAGTACTTC
NA	NA	TRBJ1-2	TRBV6-5	CASWRERGYTF	TGTGCCAGCTGGAGGGAGCGCGGCTACACCTTC
TRBD1	NA	TRBJ1-2	TRBV6-6	CASSYTQGDYGYTF	TGTGCCAGCAGTTACACGCAGGGGGACTATGGCTACACCTTC
NA	once	TRBJ2-7	TRBV28	CASSFKIGQPRYAYEQYF	TGTGCCAGCAGTTTCAAGATAGGGCAGCCTCGTTATGCCTACGAGCAGTACTTC
NA	NA	TRBJ2-2	TRBV4-3	CASSQWVRGELFF	TGCGCCAGCAGCCAATGGGTCAGAGGGGAGCTGTTTTTT
TRBD1	NA	TRBJ1-2	TRBV24-1	CATRGQEKLRDTF	TGTGCCACCAGGGGACAGGAGAAACTGAGGGACACCTTC
NA	NA	TRBJ2-5	TRBV27	CASSPFNQETQYF	TGTGCCAGCAGTCCCTTTAACCAAGAGACCCAGTACTTC
NA	NA	TRBJ1-2	TRBV2	CASSENTINYGYTF	TGTGCCAGCAGTGAAAACACCATTAACTATGGCTACACCTTC
TRBD2	NA	TRBJ2-5	TRBV7-2	CASSLRGGETQYF	TGTGCCAGCAGCTTGCGGGGGGGGGAGACCCAGTACTTC